These 12 T cell receptor beta chains originate from one sample sequenced in a study of PD-L1 blockade in urothelial cancer. Produced via immunoSEQ multiplex PCR; TCRdb's table is partial and in-frame only. The sample has around 38,000 clones, about 88% seen once. Time point noted: peripheral blood 6 weeks after treatment start. The sequencing used PBMCs, collected around atezolizumab (anti-PD-L1) treatment. All receptors derive from a man aged 55 to 70 with urothelial cancer.

The chain combines TRBV7-3 with TRBJ1-2; D is ambiguous. The CDR3 totals 13 residues. Germline assignment: CDR1 SGHTA and CDR2 FQGTGA. V was clipped by 5 bases and J by 6 bases, with 13 bases between them. The CDR3 protein is CASSPDGLNGYTF. For the CDR3, the DNA is TGTGCCAGCAGCCCAGACGGGTTAAATGGCTACACCTTC.

This sequence joins TRBV12-5 and TRBJ1-2; a possible D gene is TRBD1 (5 bases). Germline CDR1 and CDR2: LGHNT and FRNRAP. The CDR3 runs to 14 residues. V was clipped by 5 bases and J by 8 bases, with 18 bases between them. The CDR3 loop reads CASGPGGVSDGYTF. CDR3 DNA sequence: TGTGCTAGTGGTCCGGGGGGGGTTTCCGACGGCTACACCTTC.

The rearrangement links TRBV7-9 to TRBJ2-5, with 13 nucleotides matching TRBD2. The CDR3 contains 16 residues. Germline loops: CDR1 SEHNR, CDR2 FQNEAQ (reference sequence). Trimming removed 1 base from V and 4 bases from J; junction bases left unmatched: 3. The CDR3 loop is CASSLGRTSGGETQYF. CDR3 DNA sequence: TGTGCCAGCAGCTTAGGAAGGACTAGCGGGGGAGAGACCCAGTACTTC.

The rearrangement uses TRBV19 and TRBJ2-1; 13 bases map to TRBD2. Germline values: CDR1 LNHDA, CDR2 SQIVND (reference sequence). This CDR3 is 15 amino acids long. After removal of 4 bases from V and 7 bases from J, the junction contained 4 bases not matched to a gene. The CDR3 DNA is TGTGCCAGTAGTAGACTAGCGGGAGGATTGAATGAGCAGTTCTTC. Protein product: CASSRLAGGLNEQFF.

The rearrangement uses TRBV7-9 and TRBJ2-5; 7 bases agree with TRBD1. Germline values: CDR1 SEHNR, CDR2 FQNEAQ (reference sequence). The CDR3 has 14 residues. Germline trimming cut 5 bases from V and 5 bases from J; bases unmatched to any gene: 8. CDR3 in DNA: TGTGCCAGCAGCACACCGGAACAGGGGGAGACCCAGTACTTC. This sequence encodes CASSTPEQGETQYF. Looking up the rest from reference TRBV7-9 and TRBJ2-5 gives the full variable domain: DTGVSQNPRHKITKRGQNVTFRCDPISEHNRLYWYRQTLGQGPEFLTYFQNEAQLEKSRLLSDRFSAERPKGSFSTLEIQRTEQGDSAMYLCASSTPEQGETQYFGPGTRLLVL.

The genes are TRBV5-4 and TRBJ2-7; TRBD1 is a possible D gene (5 bases). This CDR3 is built from 12 residues. V lost 4 bases, J lost 6 bases, and 11 bases lay in between. Germline V lookup: CDR1 SGHNT, CDR2 YYREEE (reference sequence). The CDR3 DNA is TGTGCCAGCAGCCCTCGGCAGGGCGAGCAGTACTTC. It translates to CASSPRQGEQYF. The full variable domain, in which reference TRBV5-4 and TRBJ2-7 provide the parts outside the CDR3, is ETGVTQSPTHLIKTRGQQVTLRCSSQSGHNTVSWYQQALGQGPQFIFQYYREEENGRGNFPPRFSGLQFPNYSSELNVNALELDDSALYLCASSPRQGEQYFGPGTRLTVT.

This chain links TRBV5-1 with TRBJ2-6; TRBD2 is a possible D gene (5 bases). The germline V gene encodes CDR1 SGHRS and CDR2 YFSETQ. V lost 1 base and J lost 0, with 14 bases in between. The CDR3 extends over 18 amino acids. CDR3 nucleotides: TGCGCCAGCAGCTTGAAGACACCTGGAGGCTCTGGGGCCAACGTCCTGACTTTC. It specifies CASSLKTPGGSGANVLTF.

The V gene is TRBV10-1, the J gene TRBJ2-5, with 9 bases that match TRBD1. This CDR3 contains 17 residues. Germline V lookup: CDR1 WNHNN, CDR2 SYGVQD (reference sequence). The J segment lost 5 bases and the V segment lost 6 bases, leaving 16 bases of the junction unmatched. As DNA, the CDR3 is TGCGCCAGCAGCCCTGAGACCGGGACAGGGTTCCGGGAGACCCAGTACTTC. Protein product: CASSPETGTGFRETQYF.

The V gene is TRBV2, the J gene TRBJ2-7; 8 bases are shared with TRBD1. The V and J ends lost 5 bases and 4 bases, in that order; junction bases with no gene match: 7. The CDR3 is 14 residues long. Germline values: CDR1 SNHLY, CDR2 FYNNEI. CDR3 loop: CASSQDRAMYEQYF. In DNA form, the CDR3 reads TGTGCCAGCAGTCAGGACAGGGCTATGTACGAGCAGTACTTC.

The chain uses TRBV6-5 and TRBJ2-5, with TRBD1 matching 7 bases. The CDR3 has 15 amino acids. V lost 6 bases to trimming and J lost 4 bases; unmatched junction nucleotides: 11. In germline, CDR1 is MNHEY, CDR2 SVGAGI. CDR3 in DNA: TGTGCCAGCAGCCGGACGACAGGGCGATCAGAGACCCAGTACTTC. This sequence encodes CASSRTTGRSETQYF.

A few counts support this clone. The genes are TRBV7-8 and TRBJ2-7; perhaps TRBD1 as D (6 bases). V was clipped by 5 bases and J by 1 base, with 9 bases between them. The CDR3 consists of 13 residues. Germline V gene lookup returns CDR1 SGHVS and CDR2 FQNEAQ. The CDR3: CASSQDSSYEQYF. The CDR3, as DNA: TGTGCCAGCAGCCAGGACAGTTCCTACGAGCAGTACTTC.

This clone was seen more than once but under ten times. The chain employs TRBV5-4 and TRBJ2-4; a possible D gene is TRBD2 (7 bases). The V end was cut by 3 bases, the J end by 1 base, with 20 bases between. The CDR3 sequence is 18 residues long. CDR1 and CDR2 from the germline V gene are SGHNT and YYREEE (reference sequence). CDR3: CASSSGARGVGAKNIQYF. CDR3 nucleotides: TGTGCCAGCAGCTCGGGGGCTCGGGGGGTAGGGGCCAAAAACATTCAGTACTTC.